The 8 T cell receptor beta chains below all came from one sample that was sequenced in a study of cytomegalovirus exposure and HLA in healthy donors (dated by TCRdb to the late 2010s). Libraries were constructed by the immunoSEQ multiplex PCR assay. A mixture of 60 forward primers for TCR Vbeta segments and 13 reverse primers for TCR Jbeta segments was used in the multiplex PCR. TCRdb re-hosts the immuneACCESS table, in-frame sequences only. Its copies lack some clones; in the studies checked, an unresolved V gene accounts for under half of them, and the cause for the rest is not known. The sample table contains around 190,000 clones; only one count was recorded for 65% to 85% of them. The top ten constitute approximately 1.8% of the sample. Material for sequencing was PBMCs. Source of these receptors: a man aged 40-50 years in good health and CMV-seropositive.

The J gene is TRBJ2-3, the V gene TRBV2, with D maybe TRBD2 (5 bases). Trimming shortened V by 5 bases and J by 1 base, and 16 bases separated the two germline ends. CDR3 size: 16 residues. The germline V gene encodes CDR1 SNHLY and CDR2 FYNNEI. The CDR3, as DNA: TGTGCCAGCAGTCCCCGACTAACCTTTGGCACAGATACGCAGTATTTT. Its protein product is CASSPRLTFGTDTQYF.

CDR3 loop: CASSLQLGGGNTIYF. CDR3 in DNA: TGTGCCAGCAGCTTACAGCTAGGGGGAGGAAACACCATATATTTT. The chain has TRBV7-7 and TRBJ1-3, with a weak D call TRBD1 (6 bases). CDR1 is SSHAT and CDR2 is FNYEAQ in the germline V gene (reference sequence). This CDR3 contains 15 residues. The germline V and J ends were trimmed by 2 bases and 4 bases, with 12 bases remaining between them.

This clone showed up just a few times. CDR3 in amino acids: CASSFARGWEDNEQFF. As DNA, the CDR3 is TGTGCCAGCAGTTTCGCGCGGGGATGGGAAGACAATGAGCAGTTCTTC. The rearrangement uses TRBV28 and TRBJ2-1; D possibly corresponds to TRBD2 (6 bases). The CDR3 is 16 amino acids. Germline CDR1 reads MDHEN; CDR2 reads SYDVKM. Trimming took 3 bases from V and 5 from J, leaving 17 bases between them.

The chain uses TRBV6-1 and TRBJ2-1; D is possibly TRBD1 (7 bases). The CDR3 has 16 amino acids. V lost 2 bases and J 14 bases, leaving 25 bases between the germline ends. The V gene's germline CDR1 is MNHNS and CDR2 SASEGT. As DNA, the CDR3 is TGTGCCAGCAGTGAAACTGCAGGGGGTGGGGGGAAGGAAAAGTTCTTC. This codes for CASSETAGGGGKEKFF.

V is TRBV4-2 and J is TRBJ1-1; 9 nucleotides agree with TRBD1. CDR3 length equals 15 residues. V lost 0 bases, J lost 10 bases, and 9 bases stayed unmatched. Looked up from germline, CDR1 is LGHNA and CDR2 is YNFKEQ. The CDR3, as DNA: TGTGCCAGCAGCCAAGAAGAGGGACAGGGACGAGGAGCTTTCTTT. This gives the protein CASSQEEGQGRGAFF.

The rearrangement joins TRBV5-6 to TRBJ2-7; 7 bases are shared with TRBD1. Trimming took 3 bases from V and 3 from J; bases not matched to a gene: 15. CDR1 is SGHDT and CDR2 is YYEEEE in the germline V gene. The CDR3 extends over 17 amino acids. The CDR3 DNA reads as TGTGCCAGCAGCTCCTCCGGGACAGAGGGTCTACACTACGAGCAGTACTTC. It translates to CASSSSGTEGLHYEQYF. The entire variable domain, with the rest obtained from reference TRBV5-6 and TRBJ2-7, is as follows: DAGVTQSPTHLIKTRGQQVTLRCSPKSGHDTVSWYQQALGQGPQFIFQYYEEEERQRGNFPDRFSGHQFPNYSSELNVNALLLGDSALYLCASSSSGTEGLHYEQYFGPGTRLTVT.

Only one count was recorded for this clone. The chain employs TRBV7-9 and TRBJ2-7, with D maybe TRBD1 (6 bases). Germline V gene sequence: CDR1 SEHNR, CDR2 FQNEAQ (reference sequence). Trimming removed 6 bases from V and 3 bases from J, with 15 bases in between. This CDR3 spans 14 amino acids. The CDR3: CASSSAGDFYEQYF. DNA for the CDR3: TGTGCCAGCAGTTCCGCAGGGGATTTCTACGAGCAGTACTTC.

The chain is built from TRBV27 and TRBJ1-2; a possible D gene is TRBD1 (5 bases). Germline V gene sequence: CDR1 MNHEY, CDR2 SMNVEV (reference sequence). The CDR3 is made up of 14 amino acids. V was shortened by 2 bases and J by 2 bases, with 9 bases between the two germline ends. Written as DNA, the CDR3 is TGTGCCAGCAGTTTAACAGGCTCAAACTATGGCTACACCTTC. Translated, it gives CASSLTGSNYGYTF.